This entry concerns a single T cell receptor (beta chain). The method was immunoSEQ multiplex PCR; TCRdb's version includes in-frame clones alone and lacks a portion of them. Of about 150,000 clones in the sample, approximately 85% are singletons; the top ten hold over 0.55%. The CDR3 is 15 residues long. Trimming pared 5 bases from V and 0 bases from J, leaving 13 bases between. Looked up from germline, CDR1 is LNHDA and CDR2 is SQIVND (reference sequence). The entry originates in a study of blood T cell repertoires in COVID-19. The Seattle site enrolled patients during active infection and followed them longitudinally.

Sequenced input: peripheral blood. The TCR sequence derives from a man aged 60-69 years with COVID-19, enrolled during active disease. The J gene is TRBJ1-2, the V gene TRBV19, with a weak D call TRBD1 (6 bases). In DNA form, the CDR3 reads TGTGCCAGTAGTTCAGTACAGGGAGCTAACTATGGCTACACCTTC. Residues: CASSSVQGANYGYTF.